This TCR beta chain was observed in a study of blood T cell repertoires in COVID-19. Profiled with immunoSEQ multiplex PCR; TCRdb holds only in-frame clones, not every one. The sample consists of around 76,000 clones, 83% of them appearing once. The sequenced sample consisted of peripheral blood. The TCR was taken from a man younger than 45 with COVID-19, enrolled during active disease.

Written as DNA, the CDR3 is TGCGCCAGCAGCCAAGACAATCCCACGGGATCGAACACTGAAGCTTTCTTT. Translating it yields CASSQDNPTGSNTEAFF. The chain employs TRBV4-3 and TRBJ1-1; no clear D. This CDR3 region has 17 residues. Germline-derived CDR1 and CDR2 are LGHNA and YSLEER. V lost 0 bases and J 1 base, leaving 15 bases between the germline ends.